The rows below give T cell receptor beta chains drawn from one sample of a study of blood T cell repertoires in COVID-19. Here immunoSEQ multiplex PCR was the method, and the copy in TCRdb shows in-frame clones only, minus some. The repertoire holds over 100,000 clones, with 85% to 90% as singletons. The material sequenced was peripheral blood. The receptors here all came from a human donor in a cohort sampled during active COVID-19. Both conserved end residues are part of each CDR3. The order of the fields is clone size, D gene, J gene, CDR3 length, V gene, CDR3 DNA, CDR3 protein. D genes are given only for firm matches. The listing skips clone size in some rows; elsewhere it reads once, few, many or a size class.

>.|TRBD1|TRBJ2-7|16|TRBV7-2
TGTGCCAGCACCCATACAGGGACAGGAGGGGACTACGAGCAGTACTTC
CASTHTGTGGDYEQYF
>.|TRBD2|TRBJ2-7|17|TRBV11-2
TGTGCCAGCAGCTTATCGATGGGCGGGAGACCGACCTACGAGCAGTACTTC
CASSLSMGGRPTYEQYF
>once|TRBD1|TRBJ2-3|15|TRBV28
TGTGCCAGCAGAACCGACAGGGTGAGCACAGATACGCAGTATTTT
CASRTDRVSTDTQYF
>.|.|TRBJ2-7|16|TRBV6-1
TGTGCCAGCAGTGAAGCCGTGGCGGGGCCTCCCTACGAGCAGTACTTC
CASSEAVAGPPYEQYF
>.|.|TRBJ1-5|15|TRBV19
TGTGCCAGTAGTACGGAGGGGAATAGCAATCAGCCCCAGCATTTT
CASSTEGNSNQPQHF
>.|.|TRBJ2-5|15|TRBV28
TGTGCCAGCAGTTTGGAGGTAACGGGGAGGGAGACCCAGTACTTC
CASSLEVTGRETQYF
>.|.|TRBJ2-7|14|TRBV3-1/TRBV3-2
TGTGCCAGCAGCCAAGACACGCGGGCGCTGGGGCAGTACTTC
CASSQDTRALGQYF
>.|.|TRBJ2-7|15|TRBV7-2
TGTGCCAGCAGCTTAGAACAACTACCCCCCTACGAGCAGTACTTC
CASSLEQLPPYEQYF
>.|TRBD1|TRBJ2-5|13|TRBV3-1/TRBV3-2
TGTGCCAGCAGCCCTAGACAGGGGGAGACCCAGTACTTC
CASSPRQGETQYF
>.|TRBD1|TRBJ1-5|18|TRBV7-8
TGTGCCAGCAGCGGGGGGACAGGGGGGATTATGAGCAATCAGCCCCAGCATTTT
CASSGGTGGIMSNQPQHF
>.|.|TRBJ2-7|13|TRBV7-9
TGTGCCAGCAGCTTAGGACTAACCGACGAGCAGTACTTC
CASSLGLTDEQYF
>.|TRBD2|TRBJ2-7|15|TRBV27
TGTGCCAGCAGTTTATCCCCTAGCGGGAGGAGTGAGCAGTACTTC
CASSLSPSGRSEQYF
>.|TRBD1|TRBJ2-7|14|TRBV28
TGTGCCAGCAGTTTGACAGGGAGCTCCTACGAGCAGTACTTC
CASSLTGSSYEQYF
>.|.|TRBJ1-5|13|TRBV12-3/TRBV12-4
TGTGCCAGCAGTTTCGGTAGCAATCAGCCCCAGCATTTT
CASSFGSNQPQHF
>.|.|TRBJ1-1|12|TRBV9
TGTGCCAGCAGCACGGGAGTCACTGAAGCTTTCTTT
CASSTGVTEAFF
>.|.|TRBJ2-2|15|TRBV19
TGTGCCAGTAGTTTTGAACAGGGTGGCACCGGGGAGCTGTTTTTT
CASSFEQGGTGELFF
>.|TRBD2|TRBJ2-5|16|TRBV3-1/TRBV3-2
TGTGCCAGCAGCCAATTCGCAGGCGGGAGGGCTGGGCCGGGCTACTTC
CASSQFAGGRAGPGYF
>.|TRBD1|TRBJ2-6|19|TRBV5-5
TGTGCCAGCAGCTTCCGAGGACAGGGCTTAGTAGGTGGGGCCAACGTCCTGACTTTC
CASSFRGQGLVGGANVLTF
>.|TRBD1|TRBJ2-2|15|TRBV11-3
TGTGCCAGCAGCTTACAGGGGGCAGGCACCGGGGAGCTGTTTTTT
CASSLQGAGTGELFF
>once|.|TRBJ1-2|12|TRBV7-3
TGTGCCAGCAGCCTGGGGGCTGGTGGCTACACCTTC
CASSLGAGGYTF
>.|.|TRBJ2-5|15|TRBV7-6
TGTGCCAGCAGCCCACTCGACAGCCTCGGGGAGACCCAGTACTTC
CASSPLDSLGETQYF
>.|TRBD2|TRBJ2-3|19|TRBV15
TGTGCCACCAGCCTCGGCTTTGGGGTAGCGGGAGGGCCTTCAGATACGCAGTATTTT
CATSLGFGVAGGPSDTQYF
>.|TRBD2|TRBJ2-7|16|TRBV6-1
TGTGCCAGCAGTGAAGGGCGGGGGGGCCTTCGCTACGAGCAGTACTTC
CASSEGRGGLRYEQYF
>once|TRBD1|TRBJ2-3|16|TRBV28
TGTGCCAGCAGAATAGTCGGACAGGGCCTCACAGATACGCAGTATTTT
CASRIVGQGLTDTQYF
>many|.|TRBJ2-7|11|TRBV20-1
TGCAGTGCTAGACGGGGTTACGAGCAGTACTTC
CSARRGYEQYF
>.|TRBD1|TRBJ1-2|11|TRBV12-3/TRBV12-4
TGTGCCAGCAGTTACAGGGGGGGCTACACCTTC
CASSYRGGYTF
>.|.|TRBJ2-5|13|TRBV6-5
TGTGCCAGCAGTCCAGGGCCCCAAGAGACCCAGTACTTC
CASSPGPQETQYF
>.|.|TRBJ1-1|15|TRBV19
TGTGCCAGTCTCTCCCATGGGGGGGGGCTCACTGAAGCTTTCTTT
CASLSHGGGLTEAFF
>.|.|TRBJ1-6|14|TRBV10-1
TGCGCCAGCAGTGGTTCGAACCGGGTCTCACCCCTCCACTTT
CASSGSNRVSPLHF
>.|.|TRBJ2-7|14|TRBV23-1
TGCGCCGGGCCCCCAGGGGTGCGCTCCTACGAGCAGTACTTC
CAGPPGVRSYEQYF
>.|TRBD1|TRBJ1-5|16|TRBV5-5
TGTGCCAGCAGCTGGGGGACAGGGTATAGCAATCAGCCCCAGCATTTT
CASSWGTGYSNQPQHF
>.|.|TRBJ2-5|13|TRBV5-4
TGTGCCAGCAGCTTGGTTTCTCAAGAGACCCAGTACTTC
CASSLVSQETQYF
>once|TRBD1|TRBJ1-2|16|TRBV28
TGTGCCAGCAGTTTACTCCCGGGGACAGGGAACTATGGCTACACCTTC
CASSLLPGTGNYGYTF
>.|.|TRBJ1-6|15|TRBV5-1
TGCGCCAGCAGCGCCGGACAAGCCTATAATTCACCCCTCCACTTT
CASSAGQAYNSPLHF
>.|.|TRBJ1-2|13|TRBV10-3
TGTGCCATCAGTGAGTCTATTAACTATGGCTACACCTTC
CAISESINYGYTF
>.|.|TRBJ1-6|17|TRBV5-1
TGCGCCAGCAGCTCCTTCGGGGGGCAGCCAGGAGGTTCACCCCTCCACTTT
CASSSFGGQPGGSPLHF
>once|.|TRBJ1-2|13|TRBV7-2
TGTGCCACTCCGACAGAGACTAACTATGGCTACACCTTC
CATPTETNYGYTF